This TCR beta chain was observed in a study of T cells in Graves' hyperthyroidism and ophthalmopathy. CDR1 is SGHRS, CDR2 YFSETQ, per germline. The CDR3 has 15 amino acids. The investigators amplified TCR beta CDR3 regions from RNA transcripts. RT-PCR in the first round (using the HTBI primer set) targeted the TCR CDR3. TCRdb analysed the multiplex PCR reads with MiXCR anew, one entry per CDR3 protein. The table records around 690,000 distinct CDR3 sequences, roughly 17% of them present only once. The study defined stable Graves' hyperthyroidism as no ophthalmopathy progression within 18 months. Concerning this clonotype: This may be a read error: a much more frequent sequence differs by one nucleotide.

The TCR comes from a man aged 50-59 years with Graves' hyperthyroidism. The chain uses TRBV5-1 and TRBJ2-5; no firm D call. The source material was blood. CDR3 nucleotide sequence: TGCGCCGGCAGCTTGTTTCTGGAGTTGGGAGAGACCCAGTACTTC. This sequence encodes CAGSLFLELGETQYF.